This passage covers 15 T cell receptor beta chains from one sample sequenced in a study of cytomegalovirus exposure and HLA in healthy donors. A multiplex PCR was run with 60 Vbeta primers and 13 Jbeta primers. TCRdb's table, derived via immunoSEQ multiplex PCR, lists solely in-frame clones and lacks some. The sample lists under 200,000 clones, about 80% seen once, with around 15% in the top ten. The material sequenced was PBMCs. These receptors all stem from a man aged 50-59 years in good health and CMV-seropositive.

As for this clone: Other DNA sequences in the sample encode the same CDR3. The CDR3 DNA sequence: TGTGCCAGTAGTGACGGGACAGGAGGCCTCTACGAGCAGTACGTC. Translation: CASSDGTGGLYEQYV. The chain recombines TRBV6-4 with TRBJ2-7; the match to TRBD1 covers 8 bases. The V gene's germline CDR1 is MRHNA and CDR2 SNTAGT. The CDR3 has 15 residues.

The chain uses TRBV9 and TRBJ1-1, with D possibly being TRBD1 (5 bases). Germline V gene sequence: CDR1 SGDLS, CDR2 YYNGEE. The ends were cut back, 4 bases at V and 1 base at J, with 17 bases in the middle. The CDR3 extends over 16 amino acids. The CDR3 region is CASSPQVSGWNTEAFF. The CDR3 region has the DNA TGTGCCAGCAGCCCCCAGGTCTCAGGGTGGAACACTGAAGCTTTCTTT.

This clone was picked up one time. This sequence joins TRBV7-2 and TRBJ2-5; 7 bases line up with TRBD2. Germline V gene data show CDR1 as SGHTA and CDR2 as FQGNSA. CDR3 length equals 15 residues. Trimming removed 2 bases from V and 1 base from J; junction bases left unmatched: 4. Here the CDR3 DNA reads TGTGCCAGCAGCTTATACGGGACTATCCAAGAGACCCAGTACTTC. Encoded protein: CASSLYGTIQETQYF.

The V gene is TRBV19, the J gene TRBJ1-2, with TRBD1 as a possible D gene (6 bases). The CDR3 has 14 amino acids. The ends were cut back, 1 base at V and 2 bases at J, with 8 bases in the middle. The germline V gene encodes CDR1 LNHDA and CDR2 SQIVND (reference sequence). As DNA, the CDR3 is TGTGCCAGTAGTATAGCGCAGGGGAACTATGGCTACACCTTC. As protein: CASSIAQGNYGYTF. The full variable domain, its missing parts supplied by reference TRBV19 and TRBJ1-2, is DGGITQSPKYLFRKEGQNVTLSCEQNLNHDAMYWYRQDPGQGLRLIYYSQIVNDFQKGDIAEGYSVSREKKESFPLTVTSAQKNPTAFYLCASSIAQGNYGYTFGSGTRLTVV.

The CDR3 DNA sequence: TGTGCTAGTGGTGTACAAAGCTTTGGGCTTAACTATGGCTACACCTTC. Translation: CASGVQSFGLNYGYTF. The chain carries TRBV12-5 and TRBJ1-2; D ambiguous. Germline CDR1 and CDR2: LGHNT and FRNRAP. Trimming took off 5 bases at V and 1 base at J, with 17 bases between the two ends. The CDR3 is 16 residues long.

The J gene is TRBJ1-1, the V gene TRBV4-3; D remains unclear. The CDR3 is 15 amino acids. The V gene lost 1 base and the J gene lost 5 bases, with 14 bases spanning the gap. Germline loops: CDR1 LGHNA, CDR2 YSLEER. The CDR3 loop is CASSQGGGSRTEAFF. The CDR3 bases are TGCGCCAGCAGCCAAGGCGGAGGGAGTAGGACTGAAGCTTTCTTT.

The V and J genes are TRBV21-1 and TRBJ1-1. TRBV21-1 is a pseudogene locus. CDR3 length: 15 residues. The CDR3 DNA reads TGTGCCAGCAGCAGGTGGGGGGAAGTGAGCACTGAAGCTTTCTTT. This sequence encodes CASSRWGEVSTEAFF.

This clone was picked up one time. Other nucleotide sequences from this sample produce the same CDR3. The chain is built from TRBV6-5 and TRBJ1-1; D perhaps matches TRBD1 (6 bases). The germline gives CDR1 MNHEY, CDR2 SVGAGI. CDR3 length: 13 amino acids. V lost 0 bases to trimming and J lost 8 bases, with 10 bases between them. The CDR3 is CASSYSTGREAFF. The CDR3 DNA reads TGTGCCAGCAGTTACTCTACAGGGAGAGAAGCTTTCTTT.

This clone was found once. The CDR3 sequence is CATSMHLGTGVLETQYF. The CDR3 DNA is TGTGCCACCAGCATGCATCTAGGGACAGGGGTTTTAGAGACCCAGTACTTC. The chain is built from TRBV15 and TRBJ2-5; TRBD1 agrees at 10 bases. The CDR3 totals 17 residues. Germline lookup yields CDR1 LNHNV and CDR2 YYDKDF (reference sequence). V shed 4 bases and J 4 bases; nucleotides not matched to a gene: 12.

The V call is TRBV28, the J call TRBJ1-5, with 10 bases that match TRBD1. The CDR3 totals 19 residues. Germline V gives CDR1 MDHEN, CDR2 SYDVKM. With 2 bases clipped from V and 0 bases from J, the junction kept 10 bases outside the gene matches. CDR3 nucleotide sequence: TGTGCCAGCAGTTTACGGGGGACAGGGGTGTTATATAGCAATCAGCCCCAGCATTTT. Residues: CASSLRGTGVLYSNQPQHF.

The chain recombines TRBV2 with TRBJ1-1; 8 bases agree with TRBD1. Trimming cost V 4 bases and J 1 base; bases outside gene matches: 2. Germline CDR1 SNHLY, CDR2 FYNNEI. The CDR3 consists of 14 residues. CDR3 in amino acids: CASSVQGGNTEAFF. The CDR3 DNA reads TGTGCCAGCAGTGTACAGGGGGGGAACACTGAAGCTTTCTTT. Using reference TRBV2 and TRBJ1-1 for the parts outside the CDR3, the full variable domain is EPEVTQTPSHQVTQMGQEVILRCVPISNHLYFYWYRQILGQKVEFLVSFYNNEISEKSEIFDDQFSVERPDGSNFTLKIRSTKLEDSAMYFCASSVQGGNTEAFFGQGTRLTVV.

The genes are TRBV6-1 and TRBJ2-3; 12 bases are a match to TRBD2. The V gene end was trimmed by 1 base and the J gene end by 4 bases; junction bases not matched to a gene: 6. Germline assignment: CDR1 MNHNS and CDR2 SASEGT. This CDR3 is 17 amino acids long. The CDR3 sequence is CASSEGPTSGGSDTQYF. The CDR3 DNA is TGTGCCAGCAGTGAAGGGCCCACTAGCGGGGGGTCAGATACGCAGTATTTT.

The V and J genes are TRBV7-2 and TRBJ2-5; the D gene is possibly TRBD2 (6 bases). V was shortened by 3 bases and J by 7 bases, with 9 bases between the two germline ends. The CDR3 sequence is 12 residues long. Germline V lookup: CDR1 SGHTA, CDR2 FQGNSA. The DNA of the CDR3 is TGTGCCAGCAGCTTCCCCGGGGGGACCCAGTACTTC. Translated: CASSFPGGTQYF.

This sequence joins TRBV28 and TRBJ1-6; D is unresolved. The germline V gene has CDR1 MDHEN and CDR2 SYDVKM. Trimming removed 1 base from V and 2 bases from J, with 9 bases in between. The CDR3 sequence is 16 residues long. The CDR3 spells CASSLSRPAYNSPLHF. CDR3 coding DNA: TGTGCCAGCAGTTTATCGCGGCCAGCCTATAATTCACCCCTCCACTTT.

This clone has more than one count but fewer than ten. This sequence joins TRBV10-1 and TRBJ2-5; 7 positions match TRBD1. Germline V CDR1 and CDR2: WNHNN, SYGVQD (reference sequence). J was trimmed by 3 bases and V by 8 bases; bases with no gene match: 9. The CDR3 has 14 amino acids. The CDR3 DNA reads TGCGCCAGCGTTACCCAGGGGGTGAAAGAGACCCAGTACTTC. Translation: CASVTQGVKETQYF.